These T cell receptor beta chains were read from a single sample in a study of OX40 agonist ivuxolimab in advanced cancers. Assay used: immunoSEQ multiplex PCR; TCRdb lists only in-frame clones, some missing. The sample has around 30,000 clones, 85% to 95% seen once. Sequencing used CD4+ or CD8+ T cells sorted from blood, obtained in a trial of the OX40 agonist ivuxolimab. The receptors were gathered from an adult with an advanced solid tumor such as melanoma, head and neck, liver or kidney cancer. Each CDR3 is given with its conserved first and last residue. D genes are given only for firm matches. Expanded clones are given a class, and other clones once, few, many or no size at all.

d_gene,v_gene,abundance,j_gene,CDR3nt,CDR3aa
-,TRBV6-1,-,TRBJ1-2,TGTGCCAGCAGTAAGACGAAACGGGACGGGTATGGCTACACCTTC,CASSKTKRDGYGYTF
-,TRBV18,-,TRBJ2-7,TGTGCCAGCTCACCAAAGGGGGGAGGTGAGGCCTACGAGCAGTACTTC,CASSPKGGGEAYEQYF
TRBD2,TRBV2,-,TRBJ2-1,TGTGCCAGCAGTGAACTGGCGGGAGGGCCAGTAAGTGAGCAGTTCTTC,CASSELAGGPVSEQFF
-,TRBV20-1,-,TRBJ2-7,TGCAGTGCTAAACTTTTTGACGAGCAGTACTTC,CSAKLFDEQYF
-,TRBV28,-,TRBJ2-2,TGTGCCAGCAGTTCCCAACAGGGAGCGGGCCTCGGGGAGCTGTTTTTT,CASSSQQGAGLGELFF
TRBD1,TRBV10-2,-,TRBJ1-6,TGCGCCAGCAATTCGGACAGGGTGAATTCACCCCTCCACTTT,CASNSDRVNSPLHF
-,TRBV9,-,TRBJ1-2,TGTGCCAGCAGCGTAGGACAGGAGGATTCCTATGGCTACACCTTC,CASSVGQEDSYGYTF
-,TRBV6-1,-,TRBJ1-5,TGTGCCAGCAGCCCCTCCGGGTTCGGGTCCCAGCATTTT,CASSPSGFGSQHF
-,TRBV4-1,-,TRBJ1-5,TGCGCCAGCAGCCAAGCGAATATGGGGGCAGGCAATCAGCCCCAGCATTTT,CASSQANMGAGNQPQHF
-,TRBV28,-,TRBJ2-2,TGTGCCAGCAACCTAGGAGGGGGGGAGCTGTTTTTT,CASNLGGGELFF
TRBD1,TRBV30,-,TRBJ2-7,TGTGCCTGGAGTTCCGGGACAGTGGGCGAGCAGTACTTC,CAWSSGTVGEQYF
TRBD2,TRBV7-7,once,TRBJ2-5,TGTGCTAGCAGCTTAGGTAGCGGGGTCGGAGAGACCCAGTACTTC,CASSLGSGVGETQYF
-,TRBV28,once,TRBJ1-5,TGTGCCAGCAGTTCCCCGGGACGCTATAATCAGCCCCAGCATTTT,CASSSPGRYNQPQHF
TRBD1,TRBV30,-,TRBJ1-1,TGTGCCTCCCCCTCGACAGGGAGCACTGAAGCTTTCTTT,CASPSTGSTEAFF
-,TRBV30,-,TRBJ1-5,TGTGCCTGGAGTGTTGGTGCAGATCAGCCCCAGCATTTT,CAWSVGADQPQHF
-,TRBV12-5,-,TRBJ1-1,TGTGCTAGTGAAGATTATGGGGTGATGATTCCTGAAGCTTTCTTT,CASEDYGVMIPEAFF
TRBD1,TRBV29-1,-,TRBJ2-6,TGCAGCGTTGACAGGGGGTTGGGGGCCAACGTCCTGACTTTC,CSVDRGLGANVLTF
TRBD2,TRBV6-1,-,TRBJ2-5,TGTGCCAGCACTGTTCTGCGGGGGGCACAAGAGACCCAGTACTTC,CASTVLRGAQETQYF